The 20 T cell receptor beta chains listed next were all sequenced from one sample in a study of T cells in Graves' hyperthyroidism and ophthalmopathy. From RNA transcripts, TCR beta CDR3 regions were amplified. The HTBI set primed first-round TCR CDR3 RT-PCR. Using its own MiXCR run on the multiplex PCR reads, TCRdb lists one record per CDR3 protein. The sample holds about 360,000 distinct CDR3 sequences, around 16% seen once. The source material was blood. These receptors were obtained from a woman aged 18 to 35 with Graves' hyperthyroidism that later progressed to Graves' ophthalmopathy.

The chain is built from TRBV10-2 and TRBJ2-3; D is ambiguous. This CDR3 is 15 amino acids long. V was trimmed by 2 bases and J by 2 bases, leaving 11 bases between them. Germline V gene data show CDR1 as WSHSY and CDR2 as SAAADI. The CDR3 region has the DNA TGCGCCAGCAGTGAGATACTCCAGGACACAGATACGCAGTATTTT. This codes for CASSEILQDTDTQYF.

At least ten counts were recorded for this clonotype. V is TRBV6-6 and J is TRBJ2-7; 7 positions agree with TRBD1. Germline values: CDR1 MNHNY, CDR2 SVGAGI (reference sequence). The V segment lost 2 bases and the J segment 2 bases; nucleotides outside the gene matches: 9. The CDR3 has 16 residues. CDR3 bases: TGTGCCAGCAGTTACGATCTCCCAGACAGGGCCTACGAGCAGTACTTC. It is translated as CASSYDLPDRAYEQYF.

The genes are TRBV6-2 or TRBV6-3 and TRBJ2-1; no firm D call. The CDR3 covers 14 residues. Germline lookup yields CDR1 MNHEY and CDR2 SVGEGT. Trimming removed 5 bases from V and 9 bases from J, with 17 bases in between. DNA for the CDR3: TGTGCCAGCAGTGTCGACTCCCCCGGTGGTGAGCAGTTCTTC. It encodes CASSVDSPGGEQFF.

This clonotype was picked up a small number of times. V and J are TRBV6-1 and TRBJ2-5, with 9 positions matching TRBD2. Germline-derived CDR1 and CDR2 are MNHNS and SASEGT. The CDR3 has 13 amino acids. Losses at the gene ends were 10 bases for V and 5 bases for J; bases not matched to a gene: 8. Here the CDR3 DNA reads TGTGCCACGACTAGCGGCAGGAGGGAGACCCAGTACTTC. Translating gives CATTSGRRETQYF.

The table lists this clonotype with many counts. The CDR3 DNA reads as TGTGCCAGCAGCCAAAGTCCCAGGTATAATGAAAAACTGTTTTTT. This sequence encodes CASSQSPRYNEKLFF. The V gene is TRBV3-1, the J gene TRBJ1-4; no firm D call. The germline V and J ends were trimmed by 2 bases and 4 bases, with 11 bases remaining between them. Per the germline V gene, CDR1 is LGHDT and CDR2 is YNNKEL (reference sequence). This CDR3 has 15 amino acids. Drawing the rest from reference TRBV3-1 and TRBJ1-4, the complete variable domain is DTAVSQTPKYLVTQMGNDKSIKCEQNLGHDTMYWYKQDSKKFLKIMFSYNNKELIINETVPNRFSPKSPDKAHLNLHINSLELGDSAVYFCASSQSPRYNEKLFFGSGTQLSVL.

This clonotype appeared many times. The V and J genes are TRBV6-1 and TRBJ2-3; tentatively, D is TRBD2 (6 bases). V lost 5 bases, J lost 5 bases, and 26 bases lay in between. The CDR3 contains 18 residues. CDR1 and CDR2 (germline): MNHNS, SASEGT. The CDR3 region has the DNA TGTGCCAGCAGTATCGCTTTTGGGAGGCCCCTTAAAGAAGATACGCAGTATTTT. Its protein product is CASSIAFGRPLKEDTQYF.

This clonotype was observed at least ten times. The chain carries TRBV5-1 and TRBJ2-1; TRBD1 aligns across 7 bases. Germline CDR1 and CDR2: SGHRS and YFSETQ. V trimming: 6 bases; J trimming: 6 bases; junction bases outside the gene matches: 18. CDR3 length equals 17 residues. CDR3 in amino acids: CASNTWDRNLGGNEQFF. CDR3 nucleotide sequence: TGCGCCAGCAATACCTGGGACAGAAATTTAGGGGGCAATGAGCAGTTCTTC.

This chain joins TRBV5-1 and TRBJ2-5; weak D call: TRBD1 (6 bases). In germline, CDR1 is SGHRS, CDR2 YFSETQ. The CDR3 is 19 residues long. V was clipped by 2 bases and J by 1 base, with 24 bases between them. The CDR3 protein is CASSFPFPSSLGGQETQYF. The CDR3 DNA follows: TGCGCCAGCAGCTTCCCATTTCCGAGCTCATTAGGGGGCCAAGAGACCCAGTACTTC.

To note about this clonotype: It may be a read error: a sequence one base away is much more abundant. The chain carries TRBV6-1 and TRBJ2-7; 14 bases are shared with TRBD2. J lost 2 bases, V lost 8 bases, and 2 bases had no gene match. Germline V CDR1 and CDR2: MNHNS, SASEGT. The CDR3 has 14 residues. DNA of the CDR3: TGTGCCAGCGGACTAGCGGGAGGTCCCTACGAGCAGTACTTC. This encodes CASGLAGGPYEQYF.

V and J are TRBV5-1 and TRBJ1-1; tentative D call: TRBD1 (5 bases). The germline V gene encodes CDR1 SGHRS and CDR2 YFSETQ. This CDR3 region has 15 residues. Trimming removed 0 bases from V and 0 bases from J, with 9 bases in between. In DNA, the CDR3 is TGCGCCAGCAGCTTGGCCTGGGGCATGAACACTGAAGCTTTCTTT. This encodes CASSLAWGMNTEAFF.

This clonotype was recorded at least ten times. The chain recombines TRBV12-3 or TRBV12-4 with TRBJ2-7; TRBD1 matches at 8 bases. With V trimmed by 3 bases and J by 1 base, 8 bases remained unmatched. CDR3 length: 16 residues. CDR3 nucleotide sequence: TGTGCCAGCAGTTTTAAGGGACAGGTAGGATCCTACGAGCAGTACTTC. Translated, it gives CASSFKGQVGSYEQYF.

J is TRBJ1-1 and V is TRBV3-1; the D gene is possibly TRBD1 (5 bases). V dropped 1 base and J dropped 8 bases, with 17 bases sitting between them. This CDR3 has 15 residues. CDR1 and CDR2 from the germline V gene are LGHDT and YNNKEL (reference sequence). The CDR3 here is CASSQVGTPPPEAFF. CDR3 sequence (DNA): TGTGCCAGCAGCCAAGTCGGGACTCCACCCCCCGAAGCTTTCTTT. Complete variable domain (other parts from reference TRBV3-1 and TRBJ1-1): DTAVSQTPKYLVTQMGNDKSIKCEQNLGHDTMYWYKQDSKKFLKIMFSYNNKELIINETVPNRFSPKSPDKAHLNLHINSLELGDSAVYFCASSQVGTPPPEAFFGQGTRLTVV.

The chain carries TRBV19 and TRBJ2-7; D remains ambiguous. The ends were cut back, 3 bases at V and 2 bases at J, with 14 bases in the middle. Per germline, CDR1 LNHDA and CDR2 SQIVND (reference sequence). The CDR3 length is 15 residues. DNA for the CDR3: TGTGCCAGTAGTATGAGACCAAGCGCCGCCTACGAGCAGTACTTC. It yields the protein CASSMRPSAAYEQYF.

This clonotype has a count of ten or more. This sequence joins TRBV28 and TRBJ1-5; D is possibly TRBD1 (5 bases). The CDR3 is 14 residues long. Trimming removed 7 bases at V and 1 base at J, with 11 bases between. CDR1 and CDR2 (germline): MDHEN, SYDVKM. The chain's CDR3 is CASTAAGSNQPQHF. As DNA, the CDR3 is TGTGCCAGCACCGCCGCAGGGAGCAATCAGCCCCAGCATTTT. Full variable domain (outside the CDR3, taken from reference TRBV28 and TRBJ1-5): DVKVTQSSRYLVKRTGEKVFLECVQDMDHENMFWYRQDPGLGLRLIYFSYDVKMKEKGDIPEGYSVSREKKERFSLILESASTNQTSMYLCASTAAGSNQPQHFGDGTRLSIL.

About this clonotype: It may be a read error: a sequence one base away is much more abundant. This sequence joins TRBV2 and TRBJ2-1; 8 bases map to TRBD2. Trimming removed 8 bases from V and 5 bases from J; junction bases left unmatched: 11. CDR3 length: 15 residues. Germline CDR1 reads SNHLY; CDR2 reads FYNNEI. CDR3 protein: CASWAGGAIDNEQFF. DNA for the CDR3: TGTGCCAGCTGGGCCGGGGGGGCGATCGACAATGAGCAGTTCTTC.

This clonotype was picked up many times. The chain couples TRBV20-1 to TRBJ2-7; D is uncertain. Germline V gene sequence: CDR1 DFQATT, CDR2 SNEGSKA (reference sequence). Trimming removed 6 bases from V and 6 bases from J, with 18 bases in between. The CDR3 totals 13 residues. For the CDR3, the DNA is TGCAGTGCGTGGGGTGGATACTTGTCCGAGCAGTACTTC. Translating gives CSAWGGYLSEQYF.

The chain recombines TRBV6-1 with TRBJ1-1; D unclear. The ends were cut back, 8 bases at V and 1 base at J, with 11 bases in the middle. Germline CDR1 is MNHNS and CDR2 is SASEGT. CDR3 length equals 13 residues. As DNA, the CDR3 is TGTGCCAGCTTTCCAAAATGGAACACTGAAGCTTTCTTT. Translation gives CASFPKWNTEAFF.

This clonotype was recorded at least ten times. The V call is TRBV28, the J call TRBJ2-5, with 9 bases matching TRBD1. The V gene's germline CDR1 is MDHEN and CDR2 SYDVKM. The V gene end was trimmed by 4 bases and the J gene end by 5 bases; junction bases not matched to a gene: 5. This CDR3 spans 14 amino acids. The CDR3 nucleotides read TGTGCCAGCAGTTGGGGACAGGGAGCTGAGACCCAGTACTTC. Translating gives CASSWGQGAETQYF. The variable domain in full, with the rest retrieved from reference TRBV28 and TRBJ2-5, is DVKVTQSSRYLVKRTGEKVFLECVQDMDHENMFWYRQDPGLGLRLIYFSYDVKMKEKGDIPEGYSVSREKKERFSLILESASTNQTSMYLCASSWGQGAETQYFGPGTRLLVL.

This clonotype was counted between two and nine times. CDR3 residues: CSARHYLTGTLVDNEQFF. The CDR3 coding sequence is TGCAGTGCTAGACACTATTTAACAGGGACGCTTGTTGACAATGAGCAGTTCTTC. V gene TRBV20-1 combines with J gene TRBJ2-1; the D gene is possibly TRBD1 (6 bases). V gave up 2 bases and J gave up 5 bases, with 25 bases separating them. Germline assignment: CDR1 DFQATT and CDR2 SNEGSKA (reference sequence). This CDR3 comprises 18 residues.

This clonotype was seen at least ten times. This chain connects TRBV7-9 to TRBJ2-1; no clear D. CDR1 is SEHNR, CDR2 FQNEAQ, per germline (reference sequence). Trimming left V 0 bases short and J 0 bases short, with 12 bases between. This CDR3 has 17 amino acids. CDR3 loop: CASSLAQTTSSYNEQFF. DNA for the CDR3: TGTGCCAGCAGCTTAGCGCAAACCACAAGCTCCTACAATGAGCAGTTCTTC.